This TCR beta chain was documented in a study of cytomegalovirus exposure and HLA in healthy donors. Concerning this clone itself: Its specificity is not known.

Study outcomes and limitations: Cytomegalovirus association was assigned to 170 or so TCR beta chains. In a later analysis, a genetic analysis reported fewer productive-TCR N-insertions in an Asian-associated ancestry cluster than the cohort average. In a later analysis, HLA-associated beta chains showed higher expansion and lower generation probabilities than comparable chains. Earlier results showed most TCR beta V segments being productive about 87% or about 30% of the time.

PCR was performed using 60 Vbeta and 13 Jbeta primers. The data were produced by immunoSEQ multiplex PCR, yet TCRdb's version contains in-frame clones alone and is incomplete. This sample has 150,000 to 200,000 clones, with roughly three quarters found just once. Sequenced material: PBMCs. The sequence was obtained from a woman aged 45 to 65 in good health and CMV-seronegative.

The CDR3 loop reads CASSPAGLDYGYTF. DNA for the CDR3: TGTGCCAGCTCACCTGCGGGGTTGGACTATGGCTACACCTTC. The chain combines TRBV18 with TRBJ1-2; D is uncertain. The CDR3 contains 14 residues. Looked up from germline, CDR1 is KGHSH and CDR2 is LQKENI. The germline V and J ends were trimmed by 3 bases and 3 bases, with 11 bases remaining between them.